This T cell receptor beta chain derives from a study of blood T cell repertoires in COVID-19 (dated by TCRdb to the early 2020s). Study-wide context: Samples from collaborators originated in the United States, Italy and Spain and spanned both the acute and convalescent phases of COVID-19. The prospective study material was composed of cDNA or gDNA derived from T cells, B-cell-depleted T cells, or PBMCs. The dataset comprised deeply sampled blood TCRbeta repertoires from subjects exposed to, actively infected with, or recovered from COVID-19. The sample metadata nearly always contained a de-identified subject ID, COVID-19 status, age in years and sex. The samples were drawn from two sources: the first 160 participants of the ongoing ImmuneRACE study, and 950 to 1,500 subjects contributed by 6 global collaborators. A freely available public database, intended as a resource for researchers studying the immune response to SARS-CoV-2, is where the repertoires were released. Where available, HLA class I and class II types were obtained from metadata supplied by the sample provider rather than from assay-based typing. Results and caveats for the whole study, not just this receptor: How much clinical and demographic metadata was included differed by source and by participant, and the metadata was provided uncurated.

With respect to this clone: Its antigen remains undetermined. Base-call qualities are not available, and no considerably larger clone is one nucleotide away.

Each collaborating institution followed its own protocols to collect whole blood in K2EDTA tubes. For TCRbeta analysis, collaborators shipped samples as frozen whole blood, isolated PBMCs, or DNA extracted from either of those sample types. TCRbeta CDR3 regions were amplified from genomic DNA using the immunoSEQ Assay, a bias-controlled multiplex PCR. The paper's data handling went like this. The number of nucleated cells in each sample was estimated by amplification of reference gene primers within the assay. To quantify the absolute abundance of each unique TCRbeta CDR3 rearrangement, sequence reads were collapsed and filtered. Productive Simpson clonality was computed per sample as the square root of Simpson's diversity index over productive rearrangements. TCRdb limited this immuneACCESS table to in-frame rearrangements with V and J called. A share of clones is missing; checked studies link under half to unresolved V genes, and the rest is unexplained. The D gene and trimming were derived from the DNA, and the V and J assignments and clone size from that table. Present in this sample are around 62,000 clones, around 82% of which were seen just once. The top ten constitute around 9.5% of the sample.

The CDR3 runs 13 residues from the cysteine to the phenylalanine. The DNA shown is the 39-base CDR3, in frame from base 1. CDR1 and CDR2 are drawn from the germline V gene (reference sequence): PRHDT, FYEKMQ. The junction carries 8 bases between V and J, which are trimmed by 2 bases and 4 bases respectively. This receptor was obtained from a man aged 45-65 years with active COVID-19. Recombination joined TRBV13 with TRBJ2-5; possibly the D gene is TRBD2, per 5 matching bases. Sequencing was performed on peripheral blood. In nucleotides, the sequence is TGTGCCAGCAGCTTAAAGCGGTCAGAGACCCAGTACTTC. Protein translation: CASSLKRSETQYF. Supplemented by the reference TRBV13 and TRBJ2-5 proteins around the CDR3, the complete variable domain is AAGVIQSPRHLIKEKRETATLKCYPIPRHDTVYWYQQGPGQDPQFLISFYEKMQSDKGSIPDRFSAQQFSDYHSELNMSSLELGDSALYFCASSLKRSETQYFGPGTRLLVL.